The entry that follows covers one T cell receptor (beta chain) sequence. Its antigen is as yet unknown. The sample belongs to a study of lymphopenia after photon versus proton radiotherapy. Regarding the study as a whole: A bigger post-nadir fall in TCR diversity correlated inversely with survival time in deceased patients.

Germline V gene sequence: CDR1 KGHSH, CDR2 LQKENI. This CDR3 spans 13 amino acids. V lost 3 bases and J 6 bases, leaving 11 bases between the germline ends. Clones were sequenced by immunoSEQ multiplex PCR, and TCRdb holds only the in-frame ones, with some missing. The table lists some 25,000 clones, 90% of them singletons, with around 0.81% in the top ten. The sequence derives from a woman aged 45-65 years with cholangiocarcinoma. The sequencing used peripheral blood, collected from a patient treated with photon-based radiotherapy. The chain couples TRBV18 to TRBJ1-1, with D possibly TRBD1 on 5 matching bases. The CDR3 spells CASSPGRAPEAFF. In DNA form, the CDR3 reads TGTGCCAGCTCACCTGGCAGGGCCCCTGAAGCTTTCTTT.